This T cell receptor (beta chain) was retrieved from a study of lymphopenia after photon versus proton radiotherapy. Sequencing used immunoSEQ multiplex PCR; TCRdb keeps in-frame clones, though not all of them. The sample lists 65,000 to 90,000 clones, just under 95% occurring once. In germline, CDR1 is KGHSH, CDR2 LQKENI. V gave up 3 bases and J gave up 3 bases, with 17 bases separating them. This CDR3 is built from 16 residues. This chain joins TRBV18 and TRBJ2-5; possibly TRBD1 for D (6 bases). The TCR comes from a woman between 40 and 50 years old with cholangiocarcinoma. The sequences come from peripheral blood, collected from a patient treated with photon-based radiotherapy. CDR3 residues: CASSPPRTGLKETQYF. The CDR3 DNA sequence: TGTGCCAGCTCACCGCCTCGCACAGGGCTAAAAGAGACCCAGTACTTC. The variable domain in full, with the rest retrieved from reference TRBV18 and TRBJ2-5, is NAGVMQNPRHLVRRRGQEARLRCSPMKGHSHVYWYRQLPEEGLKFMVYLQKENIIDESGMPKERFSAEFPKEGPSILRIQQVVRGDSAAYFCASSPPRTGLKETQYFGPGTRLLVL.